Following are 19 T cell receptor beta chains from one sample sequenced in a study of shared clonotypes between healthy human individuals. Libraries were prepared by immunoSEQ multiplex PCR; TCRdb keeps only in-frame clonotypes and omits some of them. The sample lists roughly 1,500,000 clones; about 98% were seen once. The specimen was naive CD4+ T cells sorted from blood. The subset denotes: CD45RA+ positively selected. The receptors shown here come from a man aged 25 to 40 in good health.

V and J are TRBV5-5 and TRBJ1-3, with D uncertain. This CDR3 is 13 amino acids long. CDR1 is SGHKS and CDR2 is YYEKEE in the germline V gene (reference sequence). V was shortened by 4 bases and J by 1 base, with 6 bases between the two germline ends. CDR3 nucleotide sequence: TGTGCCAGCAGCAGTGGGTCTGGAAACACCATATATTTT. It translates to CASSSGSGNTIYF.

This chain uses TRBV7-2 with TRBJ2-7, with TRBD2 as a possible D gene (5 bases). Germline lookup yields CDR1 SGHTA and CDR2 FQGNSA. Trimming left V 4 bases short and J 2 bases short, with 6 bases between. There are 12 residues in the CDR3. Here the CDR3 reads CASSYGTYEQYF. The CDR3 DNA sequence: TGTGCCAGCAGCTACGGGACCTACGAGCAGTACTTC.

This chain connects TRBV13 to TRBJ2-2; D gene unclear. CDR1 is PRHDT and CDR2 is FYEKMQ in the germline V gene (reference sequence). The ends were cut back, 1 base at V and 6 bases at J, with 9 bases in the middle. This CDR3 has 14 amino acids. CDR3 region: CASSLASAPGELFF. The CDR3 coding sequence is TGTGCCAGCAGCTTAGCTTCAGCGCCCGGGGAGCTGTTTTTT.

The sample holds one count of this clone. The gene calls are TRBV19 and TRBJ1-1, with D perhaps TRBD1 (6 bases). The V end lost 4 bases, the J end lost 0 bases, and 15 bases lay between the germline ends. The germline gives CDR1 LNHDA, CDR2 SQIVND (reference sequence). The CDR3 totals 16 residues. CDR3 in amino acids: CASSNRQATLNTEAFF. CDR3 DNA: TGTGCCAGTAGTAATCGACAGGCGACCCTGAACACTGAAGCTTTCTTT.

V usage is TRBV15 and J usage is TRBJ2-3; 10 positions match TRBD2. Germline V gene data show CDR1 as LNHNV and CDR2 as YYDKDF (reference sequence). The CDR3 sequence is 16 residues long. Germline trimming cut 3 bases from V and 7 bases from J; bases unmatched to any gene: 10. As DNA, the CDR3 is TGTGCCACCAGCAGGGCTTTAGGACTAGCGGAGAATACGCAGTATTTT. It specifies CATSRALGLAENTQYF.

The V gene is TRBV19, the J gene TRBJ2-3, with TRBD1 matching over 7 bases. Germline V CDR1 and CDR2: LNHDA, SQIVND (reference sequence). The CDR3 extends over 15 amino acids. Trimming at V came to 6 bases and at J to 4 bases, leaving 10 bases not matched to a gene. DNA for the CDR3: TGTGCCAGTAGCCCCCGGGACAGTCGCCCAGATACGCAGTATTTT. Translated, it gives CASSPRDSRPDTQYF.

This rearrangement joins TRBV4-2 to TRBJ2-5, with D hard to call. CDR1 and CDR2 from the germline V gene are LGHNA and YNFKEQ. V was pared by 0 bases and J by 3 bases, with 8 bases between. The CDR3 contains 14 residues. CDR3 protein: CASSQELAEETQYF. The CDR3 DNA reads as TGTGCCAGCAGCCAAGAGCTGGCCGAAGAGACCCAGTACTTC.

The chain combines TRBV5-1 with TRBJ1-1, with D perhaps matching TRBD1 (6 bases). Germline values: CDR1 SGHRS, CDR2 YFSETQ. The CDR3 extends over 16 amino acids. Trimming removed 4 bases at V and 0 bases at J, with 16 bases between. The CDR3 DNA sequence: TGCGCCAGCAGCCTCCTCCAGGGGACCTTGAACACTGAAGCTTTCTTT. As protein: CASSLLQGTLNTEAFF.

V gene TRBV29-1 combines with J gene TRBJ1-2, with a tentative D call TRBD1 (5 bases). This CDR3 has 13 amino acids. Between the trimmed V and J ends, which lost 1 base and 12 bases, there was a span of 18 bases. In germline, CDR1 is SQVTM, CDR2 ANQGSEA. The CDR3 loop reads CSVEAGRPMGDTF. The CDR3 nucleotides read TGCAGCGTTGAAGCGGGGAGGCCGATGGGGGACACCTTC.

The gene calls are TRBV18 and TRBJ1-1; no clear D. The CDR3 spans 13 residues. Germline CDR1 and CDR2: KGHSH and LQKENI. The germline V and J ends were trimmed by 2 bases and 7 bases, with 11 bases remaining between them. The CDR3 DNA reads TGTGCCAGCTCACCATCAGGCCGTAGTGAAGCTTTCTTT. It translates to CASSPSGRSEAFF.

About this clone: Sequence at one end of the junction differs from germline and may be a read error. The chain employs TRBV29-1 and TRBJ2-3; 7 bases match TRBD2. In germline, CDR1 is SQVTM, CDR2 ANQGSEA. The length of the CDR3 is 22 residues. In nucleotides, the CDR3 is TGTTCATTCTTGGGGCTCGGCAACCCGGCGGCGGGAGCCGACGCTAGCACAGATACGCAGTATTTT. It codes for CSFLGLGNPAAGADASTDTQYF.

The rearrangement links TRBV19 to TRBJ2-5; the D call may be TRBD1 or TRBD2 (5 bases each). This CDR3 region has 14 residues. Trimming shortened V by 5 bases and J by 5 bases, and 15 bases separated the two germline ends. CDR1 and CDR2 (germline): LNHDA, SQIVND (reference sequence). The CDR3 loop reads CASSPSFRDETQYF. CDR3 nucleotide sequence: TGTGCCAGTAGTCCCTCATTCAGGGACGAGACCCAGTACTTC.

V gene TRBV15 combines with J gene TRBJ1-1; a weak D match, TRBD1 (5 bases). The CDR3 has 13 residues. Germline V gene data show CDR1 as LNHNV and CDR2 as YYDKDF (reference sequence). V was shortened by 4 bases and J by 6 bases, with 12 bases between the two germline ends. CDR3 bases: TGTGCCACCAGCATGGGACGTCGGCCTGAAGCTTTCTTT. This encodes CATSMGRRPEAFF.

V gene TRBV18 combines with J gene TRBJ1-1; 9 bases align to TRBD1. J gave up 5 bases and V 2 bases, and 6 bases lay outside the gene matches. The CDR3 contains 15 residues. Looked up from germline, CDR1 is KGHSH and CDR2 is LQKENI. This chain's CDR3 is CASSPKTGGWTEAFF. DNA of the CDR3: TGTGCCAGCTCACCAAAGACAGGGGGATGGACTGAAGCTTTCTTT.

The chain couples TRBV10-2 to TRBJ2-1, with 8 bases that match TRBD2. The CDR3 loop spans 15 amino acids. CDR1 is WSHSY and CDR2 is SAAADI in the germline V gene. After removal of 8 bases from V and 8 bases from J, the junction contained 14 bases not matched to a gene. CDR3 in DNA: TGCGCCAGCTCCGTCGGTAGCGGGAAGAACCATGAGCAGTTCTTC. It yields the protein CASSVGSGKNHEQFF.

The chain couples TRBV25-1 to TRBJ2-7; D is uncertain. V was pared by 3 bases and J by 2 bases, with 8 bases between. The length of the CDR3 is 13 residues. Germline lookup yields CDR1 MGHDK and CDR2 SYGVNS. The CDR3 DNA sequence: TGTGCCAGCAGTGATGGCGGTCCCTACGAGCAGTACTTC. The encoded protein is CASSDGGPYEQYF.

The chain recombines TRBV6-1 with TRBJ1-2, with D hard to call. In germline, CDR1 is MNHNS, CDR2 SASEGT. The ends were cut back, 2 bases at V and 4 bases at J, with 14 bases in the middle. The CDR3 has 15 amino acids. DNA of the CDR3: TGTGCCAGCAGTGAAATTACTCCCGGTAGCTATGGCTACACCTTC. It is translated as CASSEITPGSYGYTF.

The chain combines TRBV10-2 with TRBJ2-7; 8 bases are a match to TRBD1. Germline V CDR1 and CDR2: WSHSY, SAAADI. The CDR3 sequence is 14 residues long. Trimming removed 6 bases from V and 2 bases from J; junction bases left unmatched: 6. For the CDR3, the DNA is TGCGCCAGCAGCTTGGACAGGGAGCCCTACGAGCAGTACTTC. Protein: CASSLDREPYEQYF.

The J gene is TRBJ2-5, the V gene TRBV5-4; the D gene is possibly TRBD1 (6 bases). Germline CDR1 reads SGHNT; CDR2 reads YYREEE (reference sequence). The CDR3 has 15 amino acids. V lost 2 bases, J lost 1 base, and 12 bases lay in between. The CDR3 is CASSFYRAAQETQYF. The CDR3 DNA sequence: TGTGCCAGCAGCTTCTACAGGGCGGCCCAAGAGACCCAGTACTTC.